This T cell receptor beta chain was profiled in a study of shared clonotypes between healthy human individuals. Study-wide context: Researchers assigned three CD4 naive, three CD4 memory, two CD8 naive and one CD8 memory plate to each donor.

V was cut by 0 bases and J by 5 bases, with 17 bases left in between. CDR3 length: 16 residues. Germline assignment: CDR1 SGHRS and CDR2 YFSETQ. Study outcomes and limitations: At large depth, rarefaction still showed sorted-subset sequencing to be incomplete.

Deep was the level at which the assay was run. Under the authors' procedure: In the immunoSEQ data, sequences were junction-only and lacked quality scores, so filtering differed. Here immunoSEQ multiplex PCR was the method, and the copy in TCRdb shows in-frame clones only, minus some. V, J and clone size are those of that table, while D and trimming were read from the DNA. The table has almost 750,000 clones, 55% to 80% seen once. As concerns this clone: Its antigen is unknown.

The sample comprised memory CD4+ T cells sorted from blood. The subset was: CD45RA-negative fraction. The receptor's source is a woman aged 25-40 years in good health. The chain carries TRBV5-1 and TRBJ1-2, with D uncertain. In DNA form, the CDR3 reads TGCGCCAGCAGCTTGGGGATGATGACGGTGGATTATGGCTACACCTTC. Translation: CASSLGMMTVDYGYTF.